This is a list of T cell receptor beta chains from one sample in a study of cytomegalovirus exposure and HLA in healthy donors. Some clones are missing from TCRdb's copy, which holds only in-frame ones; the method was immunoSEQ multiplex PCR. The profile shows 100,000 to 120,000 clones, around four fifths of them singletons. The specimen sequenced was PBMCs. All receptors come from a woman aged 60 to 75 in good health and CMV-seropositive. Both conserved end residues are part of each CDR3. D genes are given only for firm matches. Clone size, where shown, is once, few, many, or a class for clones that have expanded.

clone_size d_call j_call v_call cdr3_nt cdr3_aa
NA NA TRBJ2-7 TRBV14 TGTGCCAGCAGCCCTACCGGGACAAAGATCTACGAGCAGTACTTC CASSPTGTKIYEQYF
NA TRBD1 TRBJ1-2 TRBV7-3 TGTGCCAGCAGCCCCCAGGGGGCGGAGGGCTACACCTTC CASSPQGAEGYTF
NA NA TRBJ1-1 TRBV19 TGTGCCAGTAGTATAGGGGTTAAGGGTCGAGGGCTCATGAACACTGAAGCTTTCTTT CASSIGVKGRGLMNTEAFF
once TRBD2 TRBJ2-7 TRBV18 TGTGCCAGCTCACTTTTTAAGTACCCCGGGACTAGCGGCTACGAGCAGTACTTC CASSLFKYPGTSGYEQYF
NA TRBD1 TRBJ1-1 TRBV19 TGTGCCAGTAGTCCCTACAGGGGGCGAGCTTTCTTT CASSPYRGRAFF
NA TRBD2 TRBJ2-7 TRBV9 TGTGCCAGCAGCGTAGTTCCTAGCGGGACAACCTACGAGCAGTACTTC CASSVVPSGTTYEQYF
NA TRBD2 TRBJ2-7 TRBV13 TGTGCCAGCAGCTTCACGGAGCGGGAGGGTATCAAGTCCTACGAGCAGTACTTC CASSFTEREGIKSYEQYF
NA TRBD2 TRBJ2-1 TRBV6-5 TGTGCCAGCGGTAGCGGGAGGCTGGGGGGCAATGAGCAGTTCTTC CASGSGRLGGNEQFF
NA TRBD2 TRBJ2-1 TRBV7-3 TGTGCCAGCAGCTTAAAGACTAGCGGGAGCGAGCAGTTCTTC CASSLKTSGSEQFF
once TRBD1 TRBJ2-7 TRBV7-9 TGTTCCAGCAGGGGGGACAGGAACTACGAGCAGTACTTC CSSRGDRNYEQYF
NA TRBD1 TRBJ2-2 TRBV9 TGTGCCAGCAGCCCAAAAAAGAGGGGGCGCGACACCGGGGAGCTGTTTTTT CASSPKKRGRDTGELFF
NA TRBD2 TRBJ2-3 TRBV5-6 TGTGCCAGCAGCTTGTCTAGCGGGAGGAGGGCAGATACGCAGTATTTT CASSLSSGRRADTQYF
NA TRBD2 TRBJ2-7 TRBV5-8 TGTGCCAGCAGCCTGGGACTAGCGGGAATCGAGCAGTACTTC CASSLGLAGIEQYF
NA NA TRBJ1-5 TRBV10-2 TGCGCCAGCAGGGCAGACATGGATCAGCCCCAGCATTTT CASRADMDQPQHF
NA NA TRBJ2-2 TRBV4-1 TGCGCCAGCAGCCACCCGAGGGGGAGACTTAACACCGGGGAGCTGTTTTTT CASSHPRGRLNTGELFF
NA NA TRBJ2-7 TRBV7-2 TGTGCCAGCAGCTTGCAGGGACACCCCGAACACGAGCAGTACTTC CASSLQGHPEHEQYF
NA NA TRBJ2-7 TRBV29-1 TGCAGCGTTGAAACTAGATACTCCTACGAGCAGTACTTC CSVETRYSYEQYF
NA TRBD2 TRBJ2-2 TRBV7-3 TGTGCCAGCAGCACTCAGCGGGACGCGAACACCGGGGAGCTGTTTTTT CASSTQRDANTGELFF
NA TRBD1 TRBJ2-2 TRBV15 TGTGCCACCAGCAGGGGACAGGGTGACACCGGGGAGCTGTTTTTT CATSRGQGDTGELFF
NA NA TRBJ2-7 TRBV4-2 TGTGCCAGCAGCCCCCGGTCGGGGATAACCTACGAGCAGTACTTC CASSPRSGITYEQYF
NA TRBD2 TRBJ2-7 TRBV18 TGTGCCAGCTCAGCCGGGACTAACTCCTACGAGCAGCACTTC CASSAGTNSYEQHF
NA NA TRBJ2-1 TRBV5-1 TGCGCCAGCAGCTTGGTAGCGGAGAACTACAATGAGCAGTTCTTC CASSLVAENYNEQFF
NA NA TRBJ2-7 TRBV10-2 TGCGCCAGCATTAAGGGGGGGTCCGAGCAGTACTTC CASIKGGSEQYF
NA TRBD2 TRBJ2-7 TRBV12-5 TGTGCTAGTGGTACAAGGACTAGCGGGATTTACGAGCAGTACTTC CASGTRTSGIYEQYF
NA NA TRBJ2-7 TRBV4-2 TGTGCCAGCAGCCTGGACCTGACTAAACTTCTACGCGGGCAGTACTTC CASSLDLTKLLRGQYF
few NA TRBJ1-1 TRBV6-5 TGTGCCAGCAGCCAGGGACTGTGGATGATCGCTTTCTTT CASSQGLWMIAFF
NA TRBD1 TRBJ2-7 TRBV7-2 TGTGCCAGCAGCTTAAGACAGGGATTACACGAGCAGTACTTC CASSLRQGLHEQYF
NA TRBD1 TRBJ1-2 TRBV6-1 TGTGCCAGCAAAAGGACAGGAGAGAACTATGGCTACACCTTC CASKRTGENYGYTF
NA NA TRBJ2-7 TRBV7-3 TGTGCCAGCAGCTTCAGCTACGAGCAGTACTTC CASSFSYEQYF
NA NA TRBJ2-3 TRBV7-9 TGTGCCAGCAGCTTAGGGGCTGCGCAGTATTTT CASSLGAAQYF
NA NA TRBJ1-2 TRBV5-5 TGTGCCAGCAGCTTGCAGGTGACGAGGGAATATGGCTACACCTTC CASSLQVTREYGYTF
NA TRBD1 TRBJ1-2 TRBV9 TGTGCCAGCAGCCCTAGAGGAGACAGGGTAAACTATGGCTACACCTTC CASSPRGDRVNYGYTF
NA NA TRBJ1-2 TRBV19 TGTGCCAGTAGTGTATCTAACTATGGCTACACCTTC CASSVSNYGYTF
NA NA TRBJ2-1 TRBV7-9 TGTGCCAGCAGTCCTACCCAAGCCTTCGGGGGAAATTACAATGAGCAGTTCTTC CASSPTQAFGGNYNEQFF
NA TRBD2 TRBJ2-7 TRBV5-1 TGCGCCAGCAGGATGGAGCGGGAGGGCCAACAGTACTTC CASRMEREGQQYF
few NA TRBJ1-2 TRBV5-1 TGCGCCAGCAGCGCCGGGGTTGTCTATGGCTACACCTTC CASSAGVVYGYTF
NA TRBD2 TRBJ2-1 TRBV10-1 TGCGCCAGCAGCGGGACTAACCTCTACAATGAGCAGTTCTTC CASSGTNLYNEQFF
NA TRBD2 TRBJ2-7 TRBV18 TGTGCCAGCTCACCAGGACTAGCGGGAGGCGAGCAGTACTTC CASSPGLAGGEQYF
few NA TRBJ2-7 TRBV4-1 TGCGCCAGCAGCCAAGATAACGGACAGAGCTCAAGGGGCGAGCAGTACTTC CASSQDNGQSSRGEQYF
once TRBD1 TRBJ1-2 TRBV9 TGTGCCAGCAGCGCCCAACAGGGGGGTTTAGTCGGCTACACCTTC CASSAQQGGLVGYTF
NA NA TRBJ2-7 TRBV21-1 TGTGCCAGCAGCAAAGTGGAGCCGTCGTTATCCTACGAGCAGTACTTC CASSKVEPSLSYEQYF
NA NA TRBJ1-5 TRBV5-8 TGTGCCAGCAGCCGGAGGTGGGGGCTCAATCAGCCCCAGCATTTT CASSRRWGLNQPQHF
NA TRBD1 TRBJ1-2 TRBV28 TGTGCCAGCAGTAGTTGGACAGGGTCTGACTATGGCTACACCTTC CASSSWTGSDYGYTF
NA NA TRBJ1-1 TRBV27 TGTGCCAGCAGTCAACAGGGTACTGAAGCTTTCTTT CASSQQGTEAFF
few TRBD2 TRBJ2-1 TRBV11-3 TGTGCCAGCAGCTTCTCTCGGCCCGGGACTAGCGGCAATGAGCAGTTCTTC CASSFSRPGTSGNEQFF
few TRBD1 TRBJ1-1 TRBV7-6 TGTGCCAGCAGCCCCGCTGACAGGGTTTACACTGAAGCTTTCTTT CASSPADRVYTEAFF
NA NA TRBJ2-1 TRBV11-2 TGTGCCAGCAGCTTTACTTTGGAGCAGTTCTTC CASSFTLEQFF
NA NA TRBJ2-2 TRBV6-5 TGTGCCAGCAGTTACTCTCTGGCTAGAACCGGGGAGCTGTTTTTT CASSYSLARTGELFF